This TCR beta chain came from a study of blood T cell repertoires in COVID-19. Study overall: The samples span acute and convalescent COVID-19 from the United States, Italy and Spain.

TCRdb's copy holds only in-frame clones and misses some; the assay was immunoSEQ multiplex PCR. The table includes 360,000 or so clones, 89% detected once. Trimming took off 5 bases at V and 0 bases at J, with 20 bases between the two ends. Germline CDR1 reads SGHAT; CDR2 reads FQNNGV. This CDR3 contains 17 residues. This clonotype was obtained from a woman aged 25 to 39 who had recovered from COVID-19. The sequenced sample consisted of PBMCs or T cells enriched from blood (not recorded which). V is TRBV11-2 and J is TRBJ2-7, with a tentative D call TRBD1 (5 bases). CDR3 DNA: TGTGCCAGCAGCGCTCTGCGATTTGCGCAGGGCTCCTACGAGCAGTACTTC. Its translation is CASSALRFAQGSYEQYF.